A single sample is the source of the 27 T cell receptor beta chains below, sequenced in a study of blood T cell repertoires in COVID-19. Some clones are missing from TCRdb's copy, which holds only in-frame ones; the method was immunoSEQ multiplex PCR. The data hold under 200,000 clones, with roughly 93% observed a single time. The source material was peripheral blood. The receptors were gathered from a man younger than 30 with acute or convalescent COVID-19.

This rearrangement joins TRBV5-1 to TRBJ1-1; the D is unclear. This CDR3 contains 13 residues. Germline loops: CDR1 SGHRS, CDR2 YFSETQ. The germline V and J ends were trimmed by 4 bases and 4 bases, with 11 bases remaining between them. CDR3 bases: TGCGCCAGCAGCGCCGGACTGGTCACTGAAGCTTTCTTT. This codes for CASSAGLVTEAFF.

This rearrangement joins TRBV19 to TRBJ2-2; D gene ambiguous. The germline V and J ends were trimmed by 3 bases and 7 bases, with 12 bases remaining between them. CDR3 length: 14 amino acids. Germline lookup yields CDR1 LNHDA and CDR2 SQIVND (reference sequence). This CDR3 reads CASSISVSGGELFF. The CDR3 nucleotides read TGTGCCAGTAGTATCAGCGTGTCGGGCGGGGAGCTGTTTTTT.

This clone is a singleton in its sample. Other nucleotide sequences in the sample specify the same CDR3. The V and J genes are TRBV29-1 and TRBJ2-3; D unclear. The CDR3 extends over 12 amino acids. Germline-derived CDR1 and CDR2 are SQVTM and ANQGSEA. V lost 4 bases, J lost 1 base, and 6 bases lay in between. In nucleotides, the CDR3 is TGCAGCGTTGGGGCAGGCACAGATACGCAGTATTTT. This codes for CSVGAGTDTQYF.

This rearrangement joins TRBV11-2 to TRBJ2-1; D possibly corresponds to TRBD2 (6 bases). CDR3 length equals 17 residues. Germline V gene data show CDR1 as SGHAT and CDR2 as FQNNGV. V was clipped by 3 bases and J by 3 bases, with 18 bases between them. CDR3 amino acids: CASSFTPSGSGYNEQFF. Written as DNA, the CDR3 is TGTGCCAGCAGCTTTACCCCGTCCGGGAGCGGCTACAATGAGCAGTTCTTC.

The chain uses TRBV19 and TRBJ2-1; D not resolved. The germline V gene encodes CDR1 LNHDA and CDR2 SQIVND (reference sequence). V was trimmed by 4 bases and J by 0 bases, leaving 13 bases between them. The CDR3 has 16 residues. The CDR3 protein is CASSTGLLGSYNEQFF. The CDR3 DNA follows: TGTGCCAGTAGTACTGGGCTTCTGGGCTCCTACAATGAGCAGTTCTTC.

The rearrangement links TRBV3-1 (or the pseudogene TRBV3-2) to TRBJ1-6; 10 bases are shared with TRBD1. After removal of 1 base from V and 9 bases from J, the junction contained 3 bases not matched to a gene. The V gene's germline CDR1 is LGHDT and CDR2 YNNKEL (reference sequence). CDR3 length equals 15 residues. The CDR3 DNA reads TGTGCCAGCAGCCAAGTGACAGGGGGCGGTTCACCCCTCCACTTT. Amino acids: CASSQVTGGGSPLHF.

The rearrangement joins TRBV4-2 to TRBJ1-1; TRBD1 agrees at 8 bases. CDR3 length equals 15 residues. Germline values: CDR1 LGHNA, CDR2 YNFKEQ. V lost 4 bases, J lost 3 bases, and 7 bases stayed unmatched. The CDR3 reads CASSLWTGKDTEAFF. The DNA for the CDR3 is TGTGCCAGCAGCCTATGGACAGGGAAAGACACTGAAGCTTTCTTT.

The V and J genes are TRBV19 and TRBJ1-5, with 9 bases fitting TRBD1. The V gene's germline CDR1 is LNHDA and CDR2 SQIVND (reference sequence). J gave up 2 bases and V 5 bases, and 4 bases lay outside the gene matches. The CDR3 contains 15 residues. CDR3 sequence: CASSPTGGRNQPQHF. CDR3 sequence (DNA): TGTGCCAGTAGTCCCACAGGGGGCCGCAATCAGCCCCAGCATTTT.

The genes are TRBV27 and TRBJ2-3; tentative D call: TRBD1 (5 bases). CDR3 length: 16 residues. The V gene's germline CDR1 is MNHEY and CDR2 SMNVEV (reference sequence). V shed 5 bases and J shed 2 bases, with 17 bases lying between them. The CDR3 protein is CASSAYRGSDTDTQYF. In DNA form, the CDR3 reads TGTGCCAGCAGTGCTTATAGGGGATCAGACACAGATACGCAGTATTTT.

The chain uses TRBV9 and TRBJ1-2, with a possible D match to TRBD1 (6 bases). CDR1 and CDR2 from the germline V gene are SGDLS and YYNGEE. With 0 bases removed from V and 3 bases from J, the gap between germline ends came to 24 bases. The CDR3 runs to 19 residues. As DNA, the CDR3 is TGTGCCAGCAGCGTAGAATCCTCGCCAGGGGAAGGTAGGGACTATGGCTACACCTTC. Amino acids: CASSVESSPGEGRDYGYTF. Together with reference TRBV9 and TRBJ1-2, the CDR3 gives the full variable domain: DSGVTQTPKHLITATGQRVTLRCSPRSGDLSVYWYQQSLDQGLQFLIQYYNGEERAKGNILERFSAQQFPDLHSELNLSSLELGDSALYFCASSVESSPGEGRDYGYTFGSGTRLTVV.

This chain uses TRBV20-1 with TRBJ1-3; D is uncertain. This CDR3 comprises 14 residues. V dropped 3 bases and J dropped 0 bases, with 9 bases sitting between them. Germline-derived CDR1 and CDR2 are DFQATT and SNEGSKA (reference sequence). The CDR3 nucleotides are TGCAGTGCTAGTGGGCCCAGCTCTGGAAACACCATATATTTT. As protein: CSASGPSSGNTIYF.

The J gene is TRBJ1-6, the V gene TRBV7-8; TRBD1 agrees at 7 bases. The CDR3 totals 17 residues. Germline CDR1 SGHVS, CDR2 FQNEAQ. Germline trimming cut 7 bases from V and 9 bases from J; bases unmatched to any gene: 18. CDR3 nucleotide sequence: TGTGCCAGCACCATTCTTTATGGACAGGCCGCGGGTTCACCCCTCCACTTT. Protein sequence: CASTILYGQAAGSPLHF.

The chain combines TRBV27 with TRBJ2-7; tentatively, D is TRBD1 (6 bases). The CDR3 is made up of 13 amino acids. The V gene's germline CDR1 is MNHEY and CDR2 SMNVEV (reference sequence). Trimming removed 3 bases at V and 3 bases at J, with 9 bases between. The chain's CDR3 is CASSLGRGYEQYF. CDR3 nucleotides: TGTGCCAGCAGTTTGGGCAGGGGCTACGAGCAGTACTTC.

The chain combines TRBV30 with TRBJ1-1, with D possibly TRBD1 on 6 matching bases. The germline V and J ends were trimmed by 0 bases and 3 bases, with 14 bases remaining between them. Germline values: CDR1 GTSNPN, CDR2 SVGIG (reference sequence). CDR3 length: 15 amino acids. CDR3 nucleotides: TGTGCCTGGAGTGTAAAGGGCAGGGGTTACACTGAAGCTTTCTTT. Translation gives CAWSVKGRGYTEAFF.

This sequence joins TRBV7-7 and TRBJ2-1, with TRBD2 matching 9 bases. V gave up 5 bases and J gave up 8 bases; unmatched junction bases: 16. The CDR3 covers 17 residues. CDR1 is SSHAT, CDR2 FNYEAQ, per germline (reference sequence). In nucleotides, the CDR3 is TGTGCCAGCAGCCCCCGGGTTGCGCTAGCGGGGCCGTATGAGCAGTTCTTC. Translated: CASSPRVALAGPYEQFF.

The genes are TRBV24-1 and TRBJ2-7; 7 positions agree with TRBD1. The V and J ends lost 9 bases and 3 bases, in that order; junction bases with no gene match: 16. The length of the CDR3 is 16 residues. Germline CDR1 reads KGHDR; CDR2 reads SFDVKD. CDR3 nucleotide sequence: TGTGCCACCCCTGAGGATGGGCGAGACAGGGTCTACGAGCAGTACTTC. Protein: CATPEDGRDRVYEQYF.

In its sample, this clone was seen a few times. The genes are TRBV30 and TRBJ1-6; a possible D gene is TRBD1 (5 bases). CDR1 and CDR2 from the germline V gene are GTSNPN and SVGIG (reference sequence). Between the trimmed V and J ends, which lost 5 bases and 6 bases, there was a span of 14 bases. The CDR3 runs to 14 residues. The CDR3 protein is CAWGYRSSNSPLHF. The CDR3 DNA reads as TGTGCCTGGGGCTACAGGAGTTCTAATTCACCCCTCCACTTT.

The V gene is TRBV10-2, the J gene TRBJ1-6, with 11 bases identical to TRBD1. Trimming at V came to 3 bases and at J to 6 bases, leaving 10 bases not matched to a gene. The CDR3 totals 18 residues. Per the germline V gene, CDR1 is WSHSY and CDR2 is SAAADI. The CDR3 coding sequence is TGCGCCAGCAGTGATGGACAGGGGGCAGGAGTTGGTAATTCACCCCTCCACTTT. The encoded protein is CASSDGQGAGVGNSPLHF.

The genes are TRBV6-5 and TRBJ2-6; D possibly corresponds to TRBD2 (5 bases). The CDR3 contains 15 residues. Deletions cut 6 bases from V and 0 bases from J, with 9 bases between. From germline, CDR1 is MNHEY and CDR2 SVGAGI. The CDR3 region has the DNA TGTGCCAGCAGGCCCGGGAACTCTGGGGCCAACGTCCTGACTTTC. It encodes CASRPGNSGANVLTF.

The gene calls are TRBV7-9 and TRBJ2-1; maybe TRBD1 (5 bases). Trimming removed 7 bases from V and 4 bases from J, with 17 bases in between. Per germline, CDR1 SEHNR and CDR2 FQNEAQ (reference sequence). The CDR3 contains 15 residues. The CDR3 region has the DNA TGTGCCAGCACCTCCTCCGGGTCAGGGTACAATGAGCAGTTCTTC. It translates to CASTSSGSGYNEQFF.

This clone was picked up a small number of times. In DNA form, the CDR3 reads TGTGCCAGCAGAAAGGACGGGGTTCACATTCAGTACTTC. Encoded protein: CASRKDGVHIQYF. The chain uses TRBV6-5 and TRBJ2-4; tentatively, D is TRBD2 (5 bases). Trimming removed 6 bases at V and 8 bases at J, with 14 bases between. Germline loops: CDR1 MNHEY, CDR2 SVGAGI. The CDR3 covers 13 residues.

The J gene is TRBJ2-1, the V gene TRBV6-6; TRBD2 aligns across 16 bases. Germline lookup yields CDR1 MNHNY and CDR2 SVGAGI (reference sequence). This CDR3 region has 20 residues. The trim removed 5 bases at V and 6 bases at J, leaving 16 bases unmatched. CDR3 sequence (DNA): TGTGCCAGCAGTCGATCGACCGGGACTAGCGGGGGGGGAAAGTCCAATGAGCAGTTCTTC. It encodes CASSRSTGTSGGGKSNEQFF.

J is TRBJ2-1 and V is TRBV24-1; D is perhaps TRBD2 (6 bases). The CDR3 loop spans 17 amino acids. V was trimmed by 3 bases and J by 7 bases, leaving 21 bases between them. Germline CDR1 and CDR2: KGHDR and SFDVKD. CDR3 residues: CATSDPTGGRTENEQFF. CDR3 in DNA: TGTGCCACCAGTGATCCTACAGGAGGGAGAACGGAGAATGAGCAGTTCTTC.

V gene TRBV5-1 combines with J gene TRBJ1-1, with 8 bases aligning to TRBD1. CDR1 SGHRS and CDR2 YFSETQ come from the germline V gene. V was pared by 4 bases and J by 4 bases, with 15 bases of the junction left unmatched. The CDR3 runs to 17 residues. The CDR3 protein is CASSPEGTGDGVTEAFF. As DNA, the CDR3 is TGCGCCAGCAGCCCGGAGGGGACAGGTGACGGAGTCACTGAAGCTTTCTTT. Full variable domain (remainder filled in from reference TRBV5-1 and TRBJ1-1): KAGVTQTPRYLIKTRGQQVTLSCSPISGHRSVSWYQQTPGQGLQFLFEYFSETQRNKGNFPGRFSGRQFSNSRSEMNVSTLELGDSALYLCASSPEGTGDGVTEAFFGQGTRLTVV.

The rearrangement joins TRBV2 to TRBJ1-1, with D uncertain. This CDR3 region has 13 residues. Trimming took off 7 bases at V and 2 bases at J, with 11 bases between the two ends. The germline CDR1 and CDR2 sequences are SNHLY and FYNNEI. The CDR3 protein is CASTIGGNTEAFF. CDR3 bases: TGTGCCAGCACTATCGGCGGTAACACTGAAGCTTTCTTT. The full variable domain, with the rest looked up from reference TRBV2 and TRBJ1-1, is EPEVTQTPSHQVTQMGQEVILRCVPISNHLYFYWYRQILGQKVEFLVSFYNNEISEKSEIFDDQFSVERPDGSNFTLKIRSTKLEDSAMYFCASTIGGNTEAFFGQGTRLTVV.

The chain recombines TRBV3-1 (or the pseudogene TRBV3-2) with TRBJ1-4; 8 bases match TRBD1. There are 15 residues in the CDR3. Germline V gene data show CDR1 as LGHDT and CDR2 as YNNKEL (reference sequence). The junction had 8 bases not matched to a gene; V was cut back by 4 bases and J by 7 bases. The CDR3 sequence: CASSPGRGRFEKLFF. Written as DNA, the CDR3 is TGTGCCAGCAGCCCGGGCAGGGGGCGATTTGAAAAACTGTTTTTT.

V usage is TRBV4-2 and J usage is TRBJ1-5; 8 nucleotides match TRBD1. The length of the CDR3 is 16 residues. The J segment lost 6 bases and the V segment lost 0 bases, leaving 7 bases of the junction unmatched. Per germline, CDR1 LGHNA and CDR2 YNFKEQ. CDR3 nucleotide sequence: TGTGCCAGCAGCCAAGAGGTCGGACAGGGAAGTCAGCCCCAGCATTTT. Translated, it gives CASSQEVGQGSQPQHF.